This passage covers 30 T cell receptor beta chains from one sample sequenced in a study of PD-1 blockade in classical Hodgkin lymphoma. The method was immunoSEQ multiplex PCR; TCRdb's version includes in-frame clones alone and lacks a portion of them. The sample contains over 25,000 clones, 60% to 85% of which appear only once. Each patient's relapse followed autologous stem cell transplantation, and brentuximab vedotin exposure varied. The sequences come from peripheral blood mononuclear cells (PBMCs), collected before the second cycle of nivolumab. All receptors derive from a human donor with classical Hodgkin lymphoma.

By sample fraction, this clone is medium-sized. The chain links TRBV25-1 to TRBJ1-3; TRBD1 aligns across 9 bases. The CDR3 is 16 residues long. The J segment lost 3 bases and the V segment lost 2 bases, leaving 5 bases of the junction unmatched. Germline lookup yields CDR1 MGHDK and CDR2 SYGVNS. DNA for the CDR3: TGTGCCAGCAGTGAAACGGGACAGGGTTATGGAAACACCATATATTTT. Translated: CASSETGQGYGNTIYF.

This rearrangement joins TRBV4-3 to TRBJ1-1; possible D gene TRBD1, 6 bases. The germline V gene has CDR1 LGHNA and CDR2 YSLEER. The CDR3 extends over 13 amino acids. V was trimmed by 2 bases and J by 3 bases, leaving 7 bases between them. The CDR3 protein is CASSQQGYTEAFF. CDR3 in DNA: TGCGCCAGCAGCCAACAGGGGTACACTGAAGCTTTCTTT.

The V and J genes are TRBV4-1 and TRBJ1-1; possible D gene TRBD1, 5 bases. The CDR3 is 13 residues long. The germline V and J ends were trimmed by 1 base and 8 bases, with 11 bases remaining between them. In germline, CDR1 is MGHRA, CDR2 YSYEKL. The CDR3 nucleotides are TGCGCCAGCAGCCAAGTGGGGGAAGCGGAAGCTTTCTTT. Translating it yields CASSQVGEAEAFF.

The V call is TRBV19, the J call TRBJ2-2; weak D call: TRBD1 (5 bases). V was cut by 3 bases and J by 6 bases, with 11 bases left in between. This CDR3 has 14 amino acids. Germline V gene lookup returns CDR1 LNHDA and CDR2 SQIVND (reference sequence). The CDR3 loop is CASSMGQGSGELFF. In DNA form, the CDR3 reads TGTGCCAGTAGTATGGGGCAGGGCTCCGGGGAGCTGTTTTTT. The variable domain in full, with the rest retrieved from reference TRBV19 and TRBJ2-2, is DGGITQSPKYLFRKEGQNVTLSCEQNLNHDAMYWYRQDPGQGLRLIYYSQIVNDFQKGDIAEGYSVSREKKESFPLTVTSAQKNPTAFYLCASSMGQGSGELFFGEGSRLTVL.

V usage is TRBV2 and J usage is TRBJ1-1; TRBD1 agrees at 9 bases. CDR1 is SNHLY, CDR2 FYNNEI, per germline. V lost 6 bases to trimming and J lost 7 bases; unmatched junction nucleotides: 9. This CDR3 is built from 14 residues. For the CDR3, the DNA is TGTGCCAGCAGCCTGGGGACAGGGAGGGATGAAGCTTTCTTT. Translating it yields CASSLGTGRDEAFF.

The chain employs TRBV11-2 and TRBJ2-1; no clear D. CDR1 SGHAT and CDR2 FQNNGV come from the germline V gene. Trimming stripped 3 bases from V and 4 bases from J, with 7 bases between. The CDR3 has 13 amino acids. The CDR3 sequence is CASSFTEYNEQFF. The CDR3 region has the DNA TGTGCCAGCAGCTTTACGGAATACAATGAGCAGTTCTTC.

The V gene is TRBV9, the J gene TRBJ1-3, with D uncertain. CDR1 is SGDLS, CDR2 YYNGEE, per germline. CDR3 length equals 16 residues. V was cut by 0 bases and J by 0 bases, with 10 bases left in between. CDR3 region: CASSVGGLISGNTIYF. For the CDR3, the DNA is TGTGCCAGCAGCGTAGGAGGACTGATCTCTGGAAACACCATATATTTT.

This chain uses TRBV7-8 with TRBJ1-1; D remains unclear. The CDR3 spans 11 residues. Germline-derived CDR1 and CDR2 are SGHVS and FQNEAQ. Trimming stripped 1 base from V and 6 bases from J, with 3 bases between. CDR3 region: CASSLDAEAFF. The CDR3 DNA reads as TGTGCCAGCAGCTTAGACGCTGAAGCTTTCTTT.

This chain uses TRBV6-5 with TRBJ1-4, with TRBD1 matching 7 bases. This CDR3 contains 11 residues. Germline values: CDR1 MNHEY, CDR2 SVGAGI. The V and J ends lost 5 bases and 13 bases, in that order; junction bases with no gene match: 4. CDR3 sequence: CASSAGQILFF. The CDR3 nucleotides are TGTGCCAGCAGTGCGGGACAGATACTGTTTTTT.

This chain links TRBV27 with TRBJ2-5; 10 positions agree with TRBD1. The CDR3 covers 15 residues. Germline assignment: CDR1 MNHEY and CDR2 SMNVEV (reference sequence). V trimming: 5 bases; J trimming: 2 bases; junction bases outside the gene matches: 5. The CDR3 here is CASSPGQGGQETQYF. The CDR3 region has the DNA TGTGCCAGCAGTCCAGGACAGGGGGGACAAGAGACCCAGTACTTC.

This CDR3 reads CASKPPLRRGVDQPQHF. Here the CDR3 DNA reads TGTGCCAGCAAGCCCCCACTCAGGAGGGGTGTAGATCAGCCCCAGCATTTT. This chain uses TRBV2 with TRBJ1-5, with D perhaps matching TRBD1 (5 bases). This CDR3 contains 17 residues. V dropped 7 bases and J dropped 5 bases, with 24 bases sitting between them. Germline V CDR1 and CDR2: SNHLY, FYNNEI.

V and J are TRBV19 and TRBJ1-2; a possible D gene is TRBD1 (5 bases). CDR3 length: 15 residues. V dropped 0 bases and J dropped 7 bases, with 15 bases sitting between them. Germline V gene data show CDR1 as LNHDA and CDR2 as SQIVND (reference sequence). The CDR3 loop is CASSIDRGQRGGYTF. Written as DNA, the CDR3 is TGTGCCAGTAGTATAGATCGGGGCCAGCGAGGTGGCTACACCTTC.

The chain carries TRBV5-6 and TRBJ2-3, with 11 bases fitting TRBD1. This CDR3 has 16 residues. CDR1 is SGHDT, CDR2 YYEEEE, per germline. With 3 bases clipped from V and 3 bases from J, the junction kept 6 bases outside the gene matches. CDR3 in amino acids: CASSWLGQGATDTQYF. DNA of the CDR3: TGTGCCAGCAGCTGGCTCGGACAGGGGGCTACAGATACGCAGTATTTT.

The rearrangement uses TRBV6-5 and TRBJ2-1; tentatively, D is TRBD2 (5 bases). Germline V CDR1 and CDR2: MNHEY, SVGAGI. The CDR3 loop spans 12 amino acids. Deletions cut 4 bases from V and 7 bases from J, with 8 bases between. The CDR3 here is CASSFSGNEQFF. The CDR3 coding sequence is TGTGCCAGCAGTTTCTCGGGAAATGAGCAGTTCTTC.

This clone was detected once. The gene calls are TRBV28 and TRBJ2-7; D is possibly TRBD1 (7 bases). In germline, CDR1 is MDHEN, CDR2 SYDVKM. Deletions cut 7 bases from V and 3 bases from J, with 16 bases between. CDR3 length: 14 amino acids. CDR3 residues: CASTIAGGGYEQYF. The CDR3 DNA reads TGTGCCAGCACCATAGCAGGGGGAGGCTACGAGCAGTACTTC.

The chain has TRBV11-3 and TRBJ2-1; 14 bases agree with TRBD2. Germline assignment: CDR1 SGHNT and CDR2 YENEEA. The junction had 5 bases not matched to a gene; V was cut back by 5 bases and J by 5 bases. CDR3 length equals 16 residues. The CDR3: CASSQGLAGGHNEQFF. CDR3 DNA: TGTGCCAGCAGCCAAGGACTAGCGGGGGGTCACAATGAGCAGTTCTTC.

The CDR3: CASSLDPGSNEQFF. The CDR3 nucleotides are TGTGCCAGCAGCTTGGATCCAGGCTCCAATGAGCAGTTCTTC. The chain combines TRBV5-4 with TRBJ2-1; D call uncertain. The CDR3 sequence is 14 residues long. The V gene lost 0 bases and the J gene lost 6 bases, with 10 bases spanning the gap. CDR1 is SGHNT, CDR2 YYREEE, per germline (reference sequence).

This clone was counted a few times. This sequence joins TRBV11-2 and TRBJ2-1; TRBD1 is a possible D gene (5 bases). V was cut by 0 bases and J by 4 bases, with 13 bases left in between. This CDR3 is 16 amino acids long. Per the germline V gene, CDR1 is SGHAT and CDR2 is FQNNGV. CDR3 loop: CASSLDGSGWYNEQFF. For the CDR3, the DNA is TGTGCCAGCAGCTTAGACGGATCAGGGTGGTACAATGAGCAGTTCTTC. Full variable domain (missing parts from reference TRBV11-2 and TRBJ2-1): EAGVAQSPRYKIIEKRQSVAFWCNPISGHATLYWYQQILGQGPKLLIQFQNNGVVDDSQLPKDRFSAERLKGVDSTLKIQPAKLEDSAVYLCASSLDGSGWYNEQFFGPGTRLTVL.

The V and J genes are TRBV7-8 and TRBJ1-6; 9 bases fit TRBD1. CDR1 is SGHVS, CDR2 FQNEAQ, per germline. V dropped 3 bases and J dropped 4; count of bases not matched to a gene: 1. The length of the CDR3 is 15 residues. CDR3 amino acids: CASSLGTGYNSPLHF. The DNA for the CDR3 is TGTGCCAGCAGCTTGGGGACAGGGTATAATTCACCCCTCCACTTT.

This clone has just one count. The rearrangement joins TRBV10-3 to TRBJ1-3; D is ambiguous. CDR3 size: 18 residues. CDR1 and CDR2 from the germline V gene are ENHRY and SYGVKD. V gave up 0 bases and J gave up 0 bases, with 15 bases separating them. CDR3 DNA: TGTGCCATCAGTGAGTCGTGGGCAAGGGCAATCTCTGGAAACACCATATATTTT. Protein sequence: CAISESWARAISGNTIYF.

DNA of the CDR3: TGTGCCATCACCACTAGCGGGGGGCAGTACGAGCAGTACTTC. The encoded protein is CAITTSGGQYEQYF. V is TRBV10-3 and J is TRBJ2-7, with 12 bases lining up with TRBD2. V gave up 7 bases and J gave up 4 bases; unmatched junction bases: 5. CDR1 and CDR2 from the germline V gene are ENHRY and SYGVKD. CDR3 length equals 14 residues.

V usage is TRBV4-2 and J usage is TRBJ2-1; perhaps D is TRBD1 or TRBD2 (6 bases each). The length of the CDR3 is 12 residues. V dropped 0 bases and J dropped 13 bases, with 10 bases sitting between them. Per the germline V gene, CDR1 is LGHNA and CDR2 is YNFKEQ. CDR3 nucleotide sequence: TGTGCCAGCAGCCAAGATGGGGGGCCCCAGTTCTTC. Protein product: CASSQDGGPQFF.

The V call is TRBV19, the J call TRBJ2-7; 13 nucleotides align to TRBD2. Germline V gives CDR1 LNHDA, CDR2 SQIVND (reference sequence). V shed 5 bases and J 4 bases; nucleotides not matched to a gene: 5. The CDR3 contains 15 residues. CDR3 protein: CASSDRLAGGYEQYF. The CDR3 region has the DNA TGTGCCAGTAGTGACCGACTAGCGGGGGGATACGAGCAGTACTTC.

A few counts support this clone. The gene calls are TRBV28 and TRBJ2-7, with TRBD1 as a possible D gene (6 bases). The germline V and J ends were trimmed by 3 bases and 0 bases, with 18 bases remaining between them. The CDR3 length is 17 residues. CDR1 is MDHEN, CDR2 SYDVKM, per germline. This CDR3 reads CASSFPRTGYNSYEQYF. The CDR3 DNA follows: TGTGCCAGCAGTTTCCCCCGCACAGGGTACAACTCCTACGAGCAGTACTTC. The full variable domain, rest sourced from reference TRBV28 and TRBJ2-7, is DVKVTQSSRYLVKRTGEKVFLECVQDMDHENMFWYRQDPGLGLRLIYFSYDVKMKEKGDIPEGYSVSREKKERFSLILESASTNQTSMYLCASSFPRTGYNSYEQYFGPGTRLTVT.

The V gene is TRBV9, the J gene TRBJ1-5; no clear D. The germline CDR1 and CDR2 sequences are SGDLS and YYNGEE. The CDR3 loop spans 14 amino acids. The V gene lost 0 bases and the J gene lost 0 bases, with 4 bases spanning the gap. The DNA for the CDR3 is TGTGCCAGCAGCGTAGCAGATAGCAATCAGCCCCAGCATTTT. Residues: CASSVADSNQPQHF. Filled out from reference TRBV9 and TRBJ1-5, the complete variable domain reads DSGVTQTPKHLITATGQRVTLRCSPRSGDLSVYWYQQSLDQGLQFLIQYYNGEERAKGNILERFSAQQFPDLHSELNLSSLELGDSALYFCASSVADSNQPQHFGDGTRLSIL.

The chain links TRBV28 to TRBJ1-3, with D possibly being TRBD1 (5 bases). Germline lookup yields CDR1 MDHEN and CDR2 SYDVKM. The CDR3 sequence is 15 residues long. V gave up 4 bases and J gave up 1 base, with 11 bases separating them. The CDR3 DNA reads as TGTGCCAGCAGTTGGGGGGTAACGTCTGGAAACACCATATATTTT. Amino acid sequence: CASSWGVTSGNTIYF.

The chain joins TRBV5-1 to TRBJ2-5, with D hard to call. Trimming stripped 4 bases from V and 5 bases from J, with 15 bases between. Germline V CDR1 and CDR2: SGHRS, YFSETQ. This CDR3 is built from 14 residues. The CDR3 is CASSVNKPAETQYF. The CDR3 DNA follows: TGCGCCAGCAGCGTAAACAAGCCGGCGGAGACCCAGTACTTC.

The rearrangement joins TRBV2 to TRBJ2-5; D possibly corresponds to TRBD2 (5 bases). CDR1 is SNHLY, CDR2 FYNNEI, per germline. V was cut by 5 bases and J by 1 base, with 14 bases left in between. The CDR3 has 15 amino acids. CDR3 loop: CASSSGGDLQETQYF. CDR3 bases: TGTGCCAGCAGTAGTGGAGGCGATCTCCAAGAGACCCAGTACTTC.

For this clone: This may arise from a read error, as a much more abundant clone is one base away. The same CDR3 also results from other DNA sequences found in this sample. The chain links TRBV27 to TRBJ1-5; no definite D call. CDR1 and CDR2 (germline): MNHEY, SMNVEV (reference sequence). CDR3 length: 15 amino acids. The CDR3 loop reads CASSFGPGTNQPQHF. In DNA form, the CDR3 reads TGTGCTAGCAGTTTTGGCCCGGGAACAAATCAGCCCCAGCATTTT.

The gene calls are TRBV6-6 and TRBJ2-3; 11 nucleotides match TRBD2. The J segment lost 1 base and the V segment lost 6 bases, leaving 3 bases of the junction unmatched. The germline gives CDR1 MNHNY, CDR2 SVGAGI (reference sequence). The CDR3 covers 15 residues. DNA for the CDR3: TGTGCCAGCAGGCTAGCGGGGGGCCGCACAGATACGCAGTATTTT. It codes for CASRLAGGRTDTQYF.